The 28 T cell receptor beta chains below all came from one sample that was sequenced in a study of CD8+ T cells in alopecia areata. Described treatment: oral pan-JAK inhibitor, 5-10 mg twice daily. The authors extracted RNA and reverse transcribed it into cDNA as the sequencing template. Produced via immunoSEQ multiplex PCR; TCRdb's table is partial and in-frame only. The sample records 150,000 to 200,000 clones, 60% to 75% being singletons. Sequenced material: CD4+ T cells sorted from blood, taken at week 24, from a patient treated with tofacitinib. These receptors all stem from a human donor with alopecia areata.

V is TRBV4-1 and J is TRBJ1-2, with 7 bases fitting TRBD1. The germline CDR1 and CDR2 sequences are MGHRA and YSYEKL. The CDR3 has 15 amino acids. V gave up 0 bases and J gave up 4 bases; unmatched junction bases: 5. CDR3 amino acids: CASSQDPDRSYGYTF. The CDR3 DNA is TGCGCCAGCAGCCAAGACCCGGACAGGTCCTATGGCTACACCTTC.

Notes on this clone: Other DNA sequences of this sample code for an identical CDR3. V gene TRBV5-1 combines with J gene TRBJ1-5; no clear D. This CDR3 spans 13 amino acids. The V end was cut by 1 base, the J end by 1 base, with 3 bases between. Germline loops: CDR1 SGHRS, CDR2 YFSETQ. CDR3 DNA: TGCGCCAGCAGCTTGAGCAGCAATCAGCCCCAGCATTTT. Amino acid sequence: CASSLSSNQPQHF.

This clone was recorded only once. V is TRBV19 and J is TRBJ2-5, with D uncertain. The V gene lost 2 bases and the J gene lost 5 bases, with 9 bases spanning the gap. This CDR3 spans 13 amino acids. The V gene's germline CDR1 is LNHDA and CDR2 SQIVND (reference sequence). The CDR3 DNA sequence: TGTGCCAGTAGTATAAGTGGAAGGGAGACCCAGTACTTC. It specifies CASSISGRETQYF. The whole variable domain, filled in from reference TRBV19 and TRBJ2-5, reads DGGITQSPKYLFRKEGQNVTLSCEQNLNHDAMYWYRQDPGQGLRLIYYSQIVNDFQKGDIAEGYSVSREKKESFPLTVTSAQKNPTAFYLCASSISGRETQYFGPGTRLLVL.

The V gene is TRBV25-1, the J gene TRBJ2-7; the D is unclear. The CDR3 is 13 residues long. Trimming stripped 4 bases from V and 5 bases from J, with 12 bases between. The V gene's germline CDR1 is MGHDK and CDR2 SYGVNS. The CDR3 DNA sequence: TGTGCCAGCAGTGCCGCAGCCCGGGACGAGCAGTACTTC. Translating gives CASSAAARDEQYF.

The CDR3 region has the DNA TGTGCCAGCAGTGACAGGGACAGGGTTCATGAGCAGTTCTTC. Amino acid sequence: CASSDRDRVHEQFF. This chain uses TRBV2 with TRBJ2-1; 9 positions match TRBD1. Losses at the gene ends were 3 bases for V and 8 bases for J; bases not matched to a gene: 5. The germline gives CDR1 SNHLY, CDR2 FYNNEI. There are 14 residues in the CDR3. Complete variable domain (other parts from reference TRBV2 and TRBJ2-1): EPEVTQTPSHQVTQMGQEVILRCVPISNHLYFYWYRQILGQKVEFLVSFYNNEISEKSEIFDDQFSVERPDGSNFTLKIRSTKLEDSAMYFCASSDRDRVHEQFFGPGTRLTVL.

The CDR3 coding sequence is TGTGCCAGCAGCTGGGACCCGCAGGCAGACACTGAAGCTTTCTTT. Its protein product is CASSWDPQADTEAFF. The chain uses TRBV5-4 and TRBJ1-1; D might be TRBD1 (5 bases). Germline values: CDR1 SGHNT, CDR2 YYREEE (reference sequence). V lost 3 bases and J 3 bases, leaving 15 bases between the germline ends. The CDR3 runs 15 residues.

The chain couples TRBV29-1 to TRBJ2-3; D is ambiguous. The length of the CDR3 is 13 residues. The germline gives CDR1 SQVTM, CDR2 ANQGSEA. V was trimmed by 7 bases and J by 3 bases, leaving 14 bases between them. Here the CDR3 reads CSARPDPTDTQYF. The CDR3 DNA reads TGCAGCGCTAGGCCAGACCCGACAGATACGCAGTATTTT.

This clone was seen a few times. The V gene is TRBV20-1, the J gene TRBJ1-1; D remains ambiguous. Germline V gene sequence: CDR1 DFQATT, CDR2 SNEGSKA (reference sequence). Trimming removed 3 bases at V and 7 bases at J, with 9 bases between. The CDR3 is made up of 11 amino acids. CDR3 coding DNA: TGCAGTGCTAGCTGGGTGGTTGAAGCTTTCTTT. Its protein is CSASWVVEAFF.

J is TRBJ1-6 and V is TRBV4-1; no clear D. V was pared by 1 base and J by 14 bases, with 15 bases between. In germline, CDR1 is MGHRA, CDR2 YSYEKL. The CDR3 totals 14 residues. Written as DNA, the CDR3 is TGCGCCAGCAGCCAAGGAATCCGCACTGTCACCCTCCACTTT. Protein sequence: CASSQGIRTVTLHF.

Only a few counts were recorded for this clone. The sample contains more than one DNA sequence encoding this CDR3. The chain combines TRBV29-1 with TRBJ2-7; 9 bases are shared with TRBD1. The CDR3 runs to 12 residues. In germline, CDR1 is SQVTM, CDR2 ANQGSEA. J gave up 7 bases and V 2 bases, and 3 bases lay outside the gene matches. CDR3 bases: TGCAGCGTTGAACAGGACAGGGGAGAGCAGTACTTC. This translates into CSVEQDRGEQYF.

On this clone itself: Other DNA variants within this sample encode the same CDR3. The rearrangement joins TRBV29-1 to TRBJ2-7; possibly TRBD2 for D (6 bases). Germline V gives CDR1 SQVTM, CDR2 ANQGSEA. There are 11 residues in the CDR3. Trimming cost V 6 bases and J 3 bases, with 9 bases left between them. The DNA of the CDR3 is TGCAGCGTCGCGGACTACTACGAGCAGTACTTC. Its translation is CSVADYYEQYF.

The chain joins TRBV5-1 to TRBJ2-5; D not resolved. Germline V lookup: CDR1 SGHRS, CDR2 YFSETQ. The CDR3 spans 15 residues. Trimming shortened V by 3 bases and J by 4 bases, and 16 bases separated the two germline ends. The CDR3 DNA reads as TGCGCCAGCAGCTACGGTGAAGTGGTGGTAGAGACCCAGTACTTC. Amino acid sequence: CASSYGEVVVETQYF.

V and J are TRBV7-9 and TRBJ1-2; 9 bases agree with TRBD1. Germline trimming cut 5 bases from V and 4 bases from J; bases unmatched to any gene: 17. CDR3 length: 18 amino acids. Germline V CDR1 and CDR2: SEHNR, FQNEAQ (reference sequence). CDR3 protein: CASSQDRGGTGHTYGYTF. The CDR3 DNA sequence: TGTGCCAGCAGCCAAGATAGGGGTGGGACAGGGCATACCTATGGCTACACCTTC.

The gene calls are TRBV30 and TRBJ1-1; D is ambiguous. CDR1 is GTSNPN and CDR2 is SVGIG in the germline V gene (reference sequence). This CDR3 has 15 residues. The ends were cut back, 4 bases at V and 1 base at J, with 16 bases in the middle. Here the CDR3 reads CAWTRELGANTEAFF. The DNA of the CDR3 is TGTGCCTGGACCCGTGAGTTGGGAGCGAACACTGAAGCTTTCTTT.

The V call is TRBV10-3, the J call TRBJ2-7, with D perhaps TRBD2 (6 bases). The germline V and J ends were trimmed by 2 bases and 10 bases, with 12 bases remaining between them. Germline CDR1 reads ENHRY; CDR2 reads SYGVKD. This CDR3 comprises 12 residues. DNA for the CDR3: TGTGCCATCAGTGAGGGGGGGACGGTACAGTACTTC. Its protein is CAISEGGTVQYF.

The chain uses TRBV15 and TRBJ2-6; 7 bases line up with TRBD2. Germline V CDR1 and CDR2: LNHNV, YYDKDF (reference sequence). This CDR3 has 20 residues. V lost 0 bases and J lost 0; bases outside the gene matches: 11. The CDR3 coding sequence is TGTGCCACCAGCAGAGAGATATCGGGACTAATTGGCTCTGGGGCCAACGTCCTGACTTTC. Its protein is CATSREISGLIGSGANVLTF.

The chain links TRBV29-1 to TRBJ2-7; D tentatively fits TRBD1 or TRBD2 (5 bases each). Looked up from germline, CDR1 is SQVTM and CDR2 is ANQGSEA. The CDR3 runs 14 residues. The ends were cut back, 6 bases at V and 0 bases at J, with 15 bases in the middle. DNA for the CDR3: TGCAGCGTGGGGGTGGTAGGGGCCTCCTACGAGCAGTACTTC. Its translation: CSVGVVGASYEQYF.

The genes are TRBV27 and TRBJ2-5; D assignment may be TRBD1 or TRBD2 (6 bases each). V was clipped by 3 bases and J by 5 bases, with 13 bases between them. Germline lookup yields CDR1 MNHEY and CDR2 SMNVEV (reference sequence). The CDR3 extends over 14 amino acids. CDR3 DNA sequence: TGTGCCAGCAGTTTTTCGGGGGCGCGGGAGACCCAGTACTTC. It translates to CASSFSGARETQYF.

The chain links TRBV9 to TRBJ2-3; D remains ambiguous. Trimming took off 1 base at V and 4 bases at J, with 13 bases between the two ends. This CDR3 has 15 residues. From germline, CDR1 is SGDLS and CDR2 YYNGEE. CDR3 in DNA: TGTGCCAGCAGCGTAATGGCAGCCAGGTCAGATACGCAGTATTTT. Protein sequence: CASSVMAARSDTQYF.

This clone showed up just a few times. The genes are TRBV4-2 and TRBJ2-5; a weak D match, TRBD1 (5 bases). The germline gives CDR1 LGHNA, CDR2 YNFKEQ. The CDR3 has 15 amino acids. Between the trimmed V and J ends, which lost 6 bases and 2 bases, there was a span of 16 bases. CDR3 DNA sequence: TGTGCCAGCAGTCGTTCCAGGACAAAACAAGAGACCCAGTACTTC. Translation gives CASSRSRTKQETQYF.

A few counts support this clone. Distinct nucleotide sequences in the sample also encode this CDR3. CDR3 in DNA: TGTGCCTGGAGTTCGGGGGTTGGTGGCTACACCTTC. Residues: CAWSSGVGGYTF. The chain employs TRBV30 and TRBJ1-2, with TRBD1 as a possible D gene (5 bases). The CDR3 totals 12 residues. Germline CDR1 is GTSNPN and CDR2 is SVGIG (reference sequence). Trimming took 2 bases from V and 7 from J, leaving 11 bases between them.

V and J are TRBV30 and TRBJ1-6; D might be TRBD1 (5 bases). Between the trimmed V and J ends, which lost 4 bases and 9 bases, there was a span of 13 bases. Germline V gives CDR1 GTSNPN, CDR2 SVGIG (reference sequence). CDR3 size: 13 residues. The CDR3 region is CAWKQDRSSPLHF. The CDR3, as DNA: TGTGCCTGGAAACAGGACCGGAGTTCACCCCTCCACTTT.

The J gene is TRBJ2-1, the V gene TRBV9, with a weak D call TRBD1 (5 bases). The V end was cut by 4 bases, the J end by 2 bases, with 13 bases between. The CDR3 is 15 amino acids. Germline V CDR1 and CDR2: SGDLS, YYNGEE. Here the CDR3 DNA reads TGTGCCAGCAGCCCCCAGGGTAGGCCCTACAATGAGCAGTTCTTC. It codes for CASSPQGRPYNEQFF.

V usage is TRBV7-9 and J usage is TRBJ2-7; D is undetermined. There are 11 residues in the CDR3. Trimming shortened V by 2 bases and J by 3 bases, and 2 bases separated the two germline ends. In germline, CDR1 is SEHNR, CDR2 FQNEAQ (reference sequence). The CDR3 DNA is TGTGCCAGCAGCTTAATCTACGAGCAGTACTTC. This gives the protein CASSLIYEQYF. The variable domain in full, completed from reference TRBV7-9 and TRBJ2-7, reads DTGVSQNPRHKITKRGQNVTFRCDPISEHNRLYWYRQTLGQGPEFLTYFQNEAQLEKSRLLSDRFSAERPKGSFSTLEIQRTEQGDSAMYLCASSLIYEQYFGPGTRLTVT.

For this clone: Other DNA sequences from this sample encode an identical CDR3 as well. V is TRBV29-1 and J is TRBJ1-5; D uncertain. V was shortened by 4 bases and J by 0 bases, with 4 bases between the two germline ends. This CDR3 contains 12 residues. Germline-derived CDR1 and CDR2 are SQVTM and ANQGSEA. The DNA of the CDR3 is TGCAGCGTTGGTGGTAGCAATCAGCCCCAGCATTTT. Translation gives CSVGGSNQPQHF.

In this sample, this clone turned up a few times. The rearrangement links TRBV7-2 to TRBJ2-2; 12 nucleotides line up with TRBD2. The CDR3 consists of 15 residues. Germline lookup yields CDR1 SGHTA and CDR2 FQGNSA. J gave up 5 bases and V 6 bases, and 4 bases lay outside the gene matches. CDR3 protein: CASRTSGSGTGELFF. CDR3 DNA sequence: TGTGCCAGCAGGACTAGCGGGAGTGGTACCGGGGAGCTGTTTTTT. Supplemented by reference TRBV7-2 and TRBJ2-2, the full variable domain reads GAGVSQSPSNKVTEKGKDVELRCDPISGHTALYWYRQSLGQGLEFLIYFQGNSAPDKSGLPSDRFSAERTGGSVSTLTIQRTQQEDSAVYLCASRTSGSGTGELFFGEGSRLTVL.

The chain carries TRBV2 and TRBJ2-5; D tentatively fits TRBD1 or TRBD2 (5 bases each). The germline gives CDR1 SNHLY, CDR2 FYNNEI. V lost 6 bases and J 5 bases, leaving 13 bases between the germline ends. The length of the CDR3 is 13 residues. CDR3 region: CASRPGPAETQYF. CDR3 DNA: TGTGCCAGCAGGCCGGGGCCGGCGGAGACCCAGTACTTC.

The rearrangement joins TRBV30 to TRBJ2-2; D gene uncertain. V was pared by 3 bases and J by 4 bases, with 12 bases between. Germline V gene sequence: CDR1 GTSNPN, CDR2 SVGIG (reference sequence). This CDR3 contains 14 residues. CDR3 protein: CAWRFNTVTGELFF. DNA of the CDR3: TGTGCCTGGAGATTTAATACAGTCACCGGGGAGCTGTTTTTT.